The TCR beta chain described here comes from a study of cytomegalovirus exposure and HLA in healthy donors. Study-wide points: TCR beta chains numbering some 160 were designated cytomegalovirus-associated.

V was pared by 6 bases and J by 2 bases, with 11 bases between. The germline V gene has CDR1 MNHNS and CDR2 SASEGT. This CDR3 is 14 amino acids long. Assay used: immunoSEQ multiplex PCR; TCRdb lists only in-frame clones, some missing. The sample holds approximately 150,000 clones, approximately 86% seen once. Points on this clone: The antigen is not known.

The origin of this receptor is a man under 40 in good health and CMV-seropositive. V and J are TRBV6-1 and TRBJ2-1; D remains unclear. Sequencing input: PBMCs. CDR3 bases: TGTGCCAGCAGCATAGCCTTTACCTACAATGAGCAGTTCTTC. Its protein product is CASSIAFTYNEQFF.